The 24 T cell receptor beta chains reported below all come from one sample, sequenced in a study of blood T cell repertoires in COVID-19. Produced via immunoSEQ multiplex PCR; TCRdb's table is partial and in-frame only. The repertoire holds about 120,000 clones, roughly 84% seen once, with over 1% in the top ten. Sequencing was carried out using peripheral blood. The receptors come from an elderly woman with acute or convalescent COVID-19.

V is TRBV2 and J is TRBJ2-1, with TRBD2 matching over 10 bases. The germline gives CDR1 SNHLY, CDR2 FYNNEI. V trimming: 6 bases; J trimming: 4 bases; junction bases outside the gene matches: 3. The CDR3 has 14 amino acids. CDR3: CASRRTSGYNEQFF. The CDR3, as DNA: TGTGCCAGCAGAAGGACTAGCGGATACAATGAGCAGTTCTTC.

This clone came up a few times. The chain is built from TRBV5-1 and TRBJ2-7; TRBD1 aligns across 7 bases. J was trimmed by 1 base and V by 4 bases; bases with no gene match: 5. The length of the CDR3 is 14 residues. CDR1 is SGHRS, CDR2 YFSETQ, per germline. The CDR3 region is CASSPTGLSYEQYF. The CDR3 DNA sequence: TGCGCCAGCAGCCCGACAGGGCTATCCTACGAGCAGTACTTC.

The chain is built from TRBV27 and TRBJ2-2; D perhaps matches TRBD1 (7 bases). The V end was cut by 6 bases, the J end by 4 bases, with 12 bases between. This CDR3 region has 14 residues. Germline CDR1 and CDR2: MNHEY and SMNVEV (reference sequence). DNA for the CDR3: TGTGCCAGCAGCCGGCAGGGGGGCACCGGGGAGCTGTTTTTT. Translated, it gives CASSRQGGTGELFF.

This clone was counted between two and nine times. The chain links TRBV21-1 to TRBJ1-6; the D call in the table, TRBD1, was not verified against the DNA. TRBV21-1 is given as a pseudogene. The CDR3 spans 14 residues. The CDR3 DNA reads as TGTGCCAGCAGGTCGGGACAGAAAAATTCACCCCTCCACTTT. Translation gives CASRSGQKNSPLHF.

The chain has TRBV11-3 and TRBJ2-3; possibly TRBD1 for D (6 bases). The CDR3 spans 14 residues. Germline lookup yields CDR1 SGHNT and CDR2 YENEEA. Trimming cost V 5 bases and J 1 base, with 10 bases left between them. Written as DNA, the CDR3 is TGTGCCAGCAGCACAGGGAGCCGCACAGATACGCAGTATTTT. As protein: CASSTGSRTDTQYF.

The chain has TRBV5-1 and TRBJ1-2, with TRBD1 identical over 8 bases. This CDR3 is built from 15 residues. Losses at the gene ends were 0 bases for V and 6 bases for J; bases not matched to a gene: 7. CDR1 and CDR2 (germline): SGHRS, YFSETQ. This chain's CDR3 is CASSLVGQGMDGYTF. CDR3 coding DNA: TGCGCCAGCAGCTTGGTCGGACAGGGTATGGATGGCTACACCTTC.

This clone was recorded only once. The chain uses TRBV5-1 and TRBJ1-1; 7 bases match TRBD1. The CDR3 totals 14 residues. With 4 bases clipped from V and 4 bases from J, the junction kept 7 bases outside the gene matches. CDR1 SGHRS and CDR2 YFSETQ come from the germline V gene. CDR3 region: CASSAEQGITEAFF. The CDR3 region has the DNA TGCGCCAGCAGCGCTGAACAGGGGATCACTGAAGCTTTCTTT.

V is TRBV12-5 and J is TRBJ2-5, with 12 bases fitting TRBD1. Unmatched junction bases numbered 7, after V lost 6 bases and J lost 5 bases. This CDR3 is 15 amino acids long. Germline CDR1 LGHNT, CDR2 FRNRAP. The CDR3 DNA reads as TGTGCTAGTGGAACCGGGACAGGGGGCCGGGAGACCCAGTACTTC. Translation gives CASGTGTGGRETQYF.

V gene TRBV4-1 combines with J gene TRBJ1-6, with TRBD1 matching over 7 bases. Germline trimming cut 3 bases from V and 0 bases from J; bases unmatched to any gene: 5. The CDR3 totals 17 residues. Germline values: CDR1 MGHRA, CDR2 YSYEKL. The CDR3 nucleotides are TGCGCCAGCAGCCACGGGACAGCTCGCTCCTATAATTCACCCCTCCACTTT. It translates to CASSHGTARSYNSPLHF.

The chain couples TRBV14 to TRBJ1-4; D ambiguous. Germline V gene lookup returns CDR1 SGHDN and CDR2 FVKESK. The germline V and J ends were trimmed by 2 bases and 1 base, with 8 bases remaining between them. CDR3 length: 15 residues. Here the CDR3 reads CASSQLGETNEKLFF. The CDR3 DNA is TGTGCCAGCAGCCAACTCGGAGAAACTAATGAAAAACTGTTTTTT.

This chain uses TRBV5-1 with TRBJ1-3, with D uncertain. Between the trimmed V and J ends, which lost 4 bases and 0 bases, there was a span of 8 bases. Germline-derived CDR1 and CDR2 are SGHRS and YFSETQ. There are 14 residues in the CDR3. CDR3 sequence: CASSQTGSGNTIYF. The CDR3 nucleotides are TGCGCCAGCAGCCAGACGGGCTCTGGAAACACCATATATTTT.

The chain uses TRBV7-9 and TRBJ2-3; TRBD2 matches at 12 bases. The ends lost 0 bases at V and 3 bases at J; junction bases unmatched: 7. The germline CDR1 and CDR2 sequences are SEHNR and FQNEAQ (reference sequence). The CDR3 sequence is 18 residues long. This chain's CDR3 is CASSLAWTSGTWTDTQYF. For the CDR3, the DNA is TGTGCCAGCAGCTTAGCCTGGACTAGCGGGACTTGGACAGATACGCAGTATTTT.

This clone showed up just a few times. The J gene is TRBJ1-1, the V gene TRBV11-1; TRBD1 aligns across 7 bases. V lost 3 bases, J lost 7 bases, and 8 bases stayed unmatched. The germline gives CDR1 SGHAT, CDR2 FQDESV (reference sequence). This CDR3 has 14 amino acids. CDR3 region: CASSLGRGEGEAFF. As DNA, the CDR3 is TGTGCCAGCAGCTTGGGCAGGGGGGAAGGTGAAGCTTTCTTT.

The V gene is TRBV2, the J gene TRBJ1-4; tentative D call: TRBD1 (6 bases). From germline, CDR1 is SNHLY and CDR2 FYNNEI. The CDR3 runs 15 residues. Deletions cut 7 bases from V and 4 bases from J, with 16 bases between. The chain's CDR3 is CASTRGSPHNEKLFF. CDR3 DNA: TGTGCCAGCACCAGGGGCAGCCCCCATAATGAAAAACTGTTTTTT. Looking up the rest from reference TRBV2 and TRBJ1-4 gives the full variable domain: EPEVTQTPSHQVTQMGQEVILRCVPISNHLYFYWYRQILGQKVEFLVSFYNNEISEKSEIFDDQFSVERPDGSNFTLKIRSTKLEDSAMYFCASTRGSPHNEKLFFGSGTQLSVL.

The V call is TRBV7-2, the J call TRBJ2-7; the match to TRBD1 covers 11 bases. CDR1 and CDR2 from the germline V gene are SGHTA and FQGNSA. The J segment lost 6 bases and the V segment lost 5 bases, leaving 6 bases of the junction unmatched. CDR3 size: 14 residues. The CDR3 region is CASSPRTGGSEQYF. For the CDR3, the DNA is TGTGCCAGCAGCCCTAGGACAGGGGGCAGCGAGCAGTACTTC.

J is TRBJ1-5 and V is TRBV6-6, with 9 positions matching TRBD1. The CDR3 has 17 amino acids. Trimming cost V 5 bases and J 6 bases; bases outside gene matches: 14. CDR1 and CDR2 from the germline V gene are MNHNY and SVGAGI (reference sequence). The CDR3 protein is CASSQTPGTGTGQPQHF. The CDR3 DNA follows: TGTGCCAGCAGTCAAACCCCCGGGACAGGGACGGGTCAGCCCCAGCATTTT.

This sequence joins TRBV5-4 and TRBJ2-5; the D gene is possibly TRBD1 (5 bases). The germline gives CDR1 SGHNT, CDR2 YYREEE (reference sequence). Trimming removed 0 bases from V and 0 bases from J, with 9 bases in between. The CDR3 has 15 amino acids. The CDR3 DNA sequence: TGTGCCAGCAGCTTGGAGACAGTGTACCAAGAGACCCAGTACTTC. It yields the protein CASSLETVYQETQYF.

The rearrangement links TRBV28 to TRBJ2-5; D may be TRBD2 (6 bases). V lost 7 bases, J lost 3 bases, and 15 bases lay in between. Germline V lookup: CDR1 MDHEN, CDR2 SYDVKM. The CDR3 runs to 14 residues. The CDR3 sequence is CASIPSGAEETQYF. CDR3 DNA sequence: TGTGCCAGCATTCCCTCGGGAGCCGAAGAGACCCAGTACTTC.

V and J are TRBV27 and TRBJ2-1; no clear D. CDR1 MNHEY and CDR2 SMNVEV come from the germline V gene (reference sequence). V was shortened by 2 bases and J by 0 bases, with 8 bases between the two germline ends. The length of the CDR3 is 15 residues. The DNA of the CDR3 is TGTGCCAGCAGTTTAGCTTCCGGCTCCTACAATGAGCAGTTCTTC. Translation gives CASSLASGSYNEQFF.

In its sample, this clone was seen once. The chain couples TRBV12-3 or TRBV12-4 to TRBJ1-1; 7 nucleotides agree with TRBD1. The CDR3 consists of 13 residues. Trimming took 5 bases from V and 4 from J; bases not matched to a gene: 4. In DNA form, the CDR3 reads TGTGCCAGCAGTCCGGGACAGAGCACTGAAGCTTTCTTT. Its translation is CASSPGQSTEAFF.

The gene calls are TRBV6-5 and TRBJ1-4, with 9 bases lining up with TRBD1. This CDR3 is built from 15 residues. The germline V gene encodes CDR1 MNHEY and CDR2 SVGAGI. With V trimmed by 6 bases and J by 5 bases, 7 bases remained unmatched. The CDR3 is CASRGGTGRNEKLFF. As DNA, the CDR3 is TGTGCCAGCAGAGGTGGGACAGGGCGGAATGAAAAACTGTTTTTT.

The V gene is TRBV25-1, the J gene TRBJ1-1, with 11 bases aligning to TRBD1. The CDR3 has 15 residues. The germline V gene has CDR1 MGHDK and CDR2 SYGVNS. V was pared by 9 bases and J by 0 bases, with 6 bases of the junction left unmatched. The CDR3 here is CARGTGGSLNTEAFF. The CDR3 region has the DNA TGTGCCAGAGGGACAGGGGGAAGTCTGAACACTGAAGCTTTCTTT.

The chain couples TRBV5-1 to TRBJ2-5; 9 nucleotides line up with TRBD1. Germline CDR1 and CDR2: SGHRS and YFSETQ. Germline trimming cut 2 bases from V and 4 bases from J; bases unmatched to any gene: 6. The CDR3 is 15 amino acids. CDR3: CASSFYRGRGETQYF. The CDR3 DNA reads TGCGCCAGCAGCTTTTACAGGGGGCGGGGAGAGACCCAGTACTTC.

This clone was found a few times. V and J are TRBV5-5 and TRBJ2-5, with D perhaps TRBD2 (7 bases). The CDR3 has 15 residues. Germline V gives CDR1 SGHKS, CDR2 YYEKEE (reference sequence). V was clipped by 5 bases and J by 5 bases, with 19 bases between them. The CDR3 nucleotides are TGTGCCAGCAGTTACTTCAATGAGGGGGGGGAGACCCAGTACTTC. The encoded protein is CASSYFNEGGETQYF.